This T cell receptor (beta chain) was recovered during a study of response to subunit inactivated influenza vaccine. Overall study results and limits: After each seasonal influenza vaccination, few new T cells are recruited, the authors suggested.

In this sample, this clonotype turned up many times. What it binds is unknown. TCRdb redid the calling of the RT-PCR reads with MiXCR, one entry per CDR3 protein. The sample yields roughly 630,000 distinct CDR3 sequences, around 15% seen once. The CDR3 is 16 residues long. V dropped 5 bases and J dropped 1 base, with 17 bases sitting between them. The chain carries TRBV12-3 or TRBV12-4 and TRBJ1-1, with D unresolved. The TCR originated in a man aged 45-65 years who received an inactivated influenza vaccine. Specimen: PBMCs from blood, collected less than 15 days before vaccination. The CDR3 DNA follows: TGTGCCAGCAGTCCCCCCGGCAGGCTAAAGAACACTGAAGCTTTCTTT. Residues: CASSPPGRLKNTEAFF.